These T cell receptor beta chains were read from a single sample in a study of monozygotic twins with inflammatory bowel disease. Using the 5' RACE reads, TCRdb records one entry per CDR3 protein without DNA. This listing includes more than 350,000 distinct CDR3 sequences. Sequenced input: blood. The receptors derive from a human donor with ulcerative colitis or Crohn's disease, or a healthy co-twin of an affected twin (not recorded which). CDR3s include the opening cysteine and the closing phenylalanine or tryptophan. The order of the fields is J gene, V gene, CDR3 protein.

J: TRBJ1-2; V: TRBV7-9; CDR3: CASSLGLGYGYTF
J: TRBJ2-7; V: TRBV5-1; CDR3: CASSRAVGLYEQYF
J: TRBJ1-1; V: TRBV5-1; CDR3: CASSLDGYDTEAFF
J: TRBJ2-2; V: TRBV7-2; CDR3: CASSFVFASGTGELFF
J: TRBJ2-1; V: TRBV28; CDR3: CASSLDWSSYNEQFF
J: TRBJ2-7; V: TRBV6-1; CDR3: CASSRAAGGGEQYF
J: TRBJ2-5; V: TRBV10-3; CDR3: CAIMAGGGETQYF
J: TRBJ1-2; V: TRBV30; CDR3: CAWGKRGNYGYTF
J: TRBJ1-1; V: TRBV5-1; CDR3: CASSLEGQTNTEAFF
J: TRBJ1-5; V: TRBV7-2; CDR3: CASSSGGNQPQHF
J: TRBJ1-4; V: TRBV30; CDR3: CANRGVDNEKLFF
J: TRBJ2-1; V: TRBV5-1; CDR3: CASSQRTSGSRSEQFF
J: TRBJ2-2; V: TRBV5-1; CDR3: CASQPGAGNTGELFF
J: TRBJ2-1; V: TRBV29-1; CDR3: CSAQRGLAANEQFF
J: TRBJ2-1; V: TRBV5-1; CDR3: CASSGTSQEQFF
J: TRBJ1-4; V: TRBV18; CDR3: CASSPGQGSRKLFF
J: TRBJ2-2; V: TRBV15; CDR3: CATSSSWAGELFF
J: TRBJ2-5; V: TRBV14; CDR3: CASSLGGTGETQYF
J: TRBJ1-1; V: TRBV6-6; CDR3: CASQKTGANTEAFF
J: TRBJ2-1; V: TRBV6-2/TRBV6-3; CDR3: CASSYSQELNEQFF
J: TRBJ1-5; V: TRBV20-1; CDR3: CSARDVGLGVWVRNQPQHF
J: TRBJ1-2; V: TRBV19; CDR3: CASSGQAYGYTF
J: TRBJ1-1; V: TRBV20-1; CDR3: CSALNRGRAEAFF
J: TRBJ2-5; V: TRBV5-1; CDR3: CASSLFSGRGGQETQYF
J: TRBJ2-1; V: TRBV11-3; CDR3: CASSLGPRLPDEQFF
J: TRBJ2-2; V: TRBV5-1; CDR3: CASSLERGWSTGELFF
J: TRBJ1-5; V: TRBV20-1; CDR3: CSAQGQGNQPQHF
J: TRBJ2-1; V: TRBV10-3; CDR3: CAISAGTLSYNEQFF
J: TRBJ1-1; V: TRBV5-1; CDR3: CASSLASSRRLNTEAFF
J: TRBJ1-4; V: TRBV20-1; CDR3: CSAKTGTLNEKLFF
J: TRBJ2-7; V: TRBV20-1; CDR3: CSAPLAGPYEQYF
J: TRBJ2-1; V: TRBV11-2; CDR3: CASSLDRGGFTYNEQFF
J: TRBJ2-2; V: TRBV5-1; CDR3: CASSLGDRVNTGELFF
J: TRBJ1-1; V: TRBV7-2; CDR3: CASSYQIPYEAFF
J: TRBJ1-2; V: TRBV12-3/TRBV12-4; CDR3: CASSSQGARMGGYTF
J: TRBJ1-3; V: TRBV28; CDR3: CASSLWRTVSGNTIYF
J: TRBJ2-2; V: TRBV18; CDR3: CASSPRLAASTGELFF
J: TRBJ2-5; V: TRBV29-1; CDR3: CSVEGDRGQTQYF
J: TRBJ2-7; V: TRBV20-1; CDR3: CSPGQGDEQYF
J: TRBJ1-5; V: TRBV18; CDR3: CASSPLRDSSQHF
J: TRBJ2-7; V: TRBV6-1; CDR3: CASNPRGEGSYEQYF
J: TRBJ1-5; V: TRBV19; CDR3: CASSIIPQPQHF
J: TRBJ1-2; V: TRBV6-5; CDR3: CASSYFGQGYNYGYTF
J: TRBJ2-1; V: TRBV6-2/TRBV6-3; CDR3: CASTLGLAGDNEQFF
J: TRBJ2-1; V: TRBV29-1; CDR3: CSVENWAAVGDEQFF
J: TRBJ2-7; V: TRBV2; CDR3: CASTQTDEQYF
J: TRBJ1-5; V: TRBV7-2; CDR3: CASARQGAYQPQHF
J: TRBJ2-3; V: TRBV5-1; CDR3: CASTKKGGTDTQYF
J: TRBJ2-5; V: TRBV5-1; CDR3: CASSFSRNQETQYF
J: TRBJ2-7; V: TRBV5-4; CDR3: CASSLEGLADEQYF
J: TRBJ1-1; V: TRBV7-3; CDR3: CASSLTKDTEAFF
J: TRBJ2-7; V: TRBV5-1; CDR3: CASSLRVSGDEQYF
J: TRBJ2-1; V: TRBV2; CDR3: CASSQTGVSNEQFF